The 2 T cell receptor beta chains below come from one sample, sequenced in a study of cytomegalovirus exposure and HLA in healthy donors. A multiplex PCR was run with 60 Vbeta primers and 13 Jbeta primers. Using immunoSEQ multiplex PCR, the repertoire was profiled, and TCRdb retains in-frame clones only, with some absent. Of approximately 110,000 clones listed, 75% to 85% are singletons. The sample was PBMCs. The origin of the receptors is a woman aged 18-29 years in good health and CMV-seropositive.

The rearrangement links TRBV30 to TRBJ1-3; TRBD1 matches at 8 bases. The CDR3 is 14 residues long. V trimming: 3 bases; J trimming: 4 bases; junction bases outside the gene matches: 5. In germline, CDR1 is GTSNPN, CDR2 SVGIG (reference sequence). CDR3 amino acids: CAWRTTGAGNTIYF. CDR3 nucleotides: TGTGCCTGGAGGACGACAGGGGCAGGAAACACCATATATTTT. Using reference TRBV30 and TRBJ1-3 for the parts outside the CDR3, the full variable domain is SQTIHQWPATLVQPVGSPLSLECTVEGTSNPNLYWYRQAAGRGLQLLFYSVGIGQISSEVPQNLSASRPQDRQFILSSKKLLLSDSGFYLCAWRTTGAGNTIYFGEGSWLTVV.

The rearrangement joins TRBV25-1 to TRBJ2-7, with D hard to call. Germline-derived CDR1 and CDR2 are MGHDK and SYGVNS. The CDR3 is 12 amino acids. Trimming took 2 bases from V and 3 from J, leaving 5 bases between them. For the CDR3, the DNA is TGTGCCAGCAGTGAAGAGCTCTACGAGCAGTACTTC. This encodes CASSEELYEQYF.